This T cell receptor (beta chain) stems from a study of cytomegalovirus exposure and HLA in healthy donors. Nominally healthy donors were sampled, though unrecorded immune exposures were likely. Regarding this clone: Its specificity is not known.

Study-wide results and caveats: Later analysis suggested links between common viral pathogens and several top significant clusters.

The study ran its PCR with 60 Vbeta and 13 Jbeta primers. Data came from immunoSEQ multiplex PCR; TCRdb stores just in-frame clones and leaves some out. The sample records around 200,000 clones, around four fifths being singletons. Germline values: CDR1 MGHRA, CDR2 YSYEKL. V was pared by 2 bases and J by 6 bases, with 18 bases between. The CDR3 has 16 amino acids. The chain uses TRBV4-1 and TRBJ2-3; weak D call: TRBD2 (6 bases). The clonotype was recovered from a man over 45 in good health and CMV-seronegative. The specimen was PBMCs. The CDR3 reads CASSQISGPNRDTQYF. CDR3 nucleotide sequence: TGCGCCAGCAGCCAAATTAGCGGTCCAAACCGGGATACGCAGTATTTT.